This is a list of T cell receptor beta chains from one sample in a study of blood T cells in healthy people across ages. Via MiXCR, TCRdb re-called the 5' RACE reads, giving one row per CDR3 protein. The table records around 1.5 million distinct CDR3 sequences, roughly 32% of them present only once. Material for sequencing was blood. Receptor source: a woman aged 25-40 years in good health. Both conserved end residues are part of each CDR3. The D gene is left open where the match is weak. Size is stated for part of the rows, as once, few or many counts, or as a class when the clone is expanded.

size	V	D	J	CDR3	DNA
few	TRBV6-6	NA	TRBJ1-2	CASSYSLSQDRFYGYTF	TGTGCCAGCAGTTACTCGTTAAGTCAGGATCGATTTTATGGCTACACCTTC
NA	TRBV5-1	NA	TRBJ1-1	CASSPPRDTEAFF	TGCGCCAGCAGCCCACCTCGAGACACTGAAGCTTTCTTT
NA	TRBV20-1	NA	TRBJ1-3	CSARPPGGNTIYF	TGCAGTGCTAGACCGCCGGGGGGAAACACCATATATTTT
many	TRBV10-3	TRBD2	TRBJ2-7	CAISDGPSGSGNEQYF	TGTGCCATCAGTGATGGTCCTAGCGGGAGTGGCAACGAGCAGTACTTC
NA	TRBV20-1	NA	TRBJ1-2	CSARGTYHGYTF	TGCAGTGCTAGAGGGACTTACCATGGCTACACCTTC
few	TRBV6-5	NA	TRBJ2-7	CASSRLTKHSYEQYF	TGTGCCAGCAGTCGCCTCACGAAACACTCCTACGAGCAGTACTTC
NA	TRBV4-1	TRBD2	TRBJ2-7	CASSQEGGLVVHEQYF	TGCGCCAGCAGCCAAGAAGGGGGACTAGTGGTCCACGAGCAGTACTTC
few	TRBV2	NA	TRBJ2-7	CASSEPPLYEQYF	TGTGCCAGCAGTGAACCTCCCCTCTACGAGCAGTACTTC
few	TRBV12-3/TRBV12-4	NA	TRBJ2-1	CASSLIVTYLQFF	TGTGCCAGCAGTTTAATAGTGACCTACCTACAGTTCTTC
few	TRBV20-1	NA	TRBJ1-5	CSAIGDGSSQPQHF	TGCAGTGCGATCGGGGACGGGAGCAGTCAGCCCCAGCATTTT
NA	TRBV12-3/TRBV12-4	TRBD1	TRBJ1-1	CVSSDRGNTEAFF	TGTGTCAGCAGCGACAGGGGAAACACTGAAGCTTTCTTT
once	TRBV7-2	NA	TRBJ1-4	CASSLGSRVSEKLFF	TGTGCCAGCAGCTTAGGATCCAGGGTTTCTGAAAAACTGTTTTTT
many	TRBV13	TRBD1	TRBJ1-2	CASSEGTGGYGYTF	TGTGCCAGCAGCGAGGGGACAGGGGGCTATGGCTACACCTTC
once	TRBV18	NA	TRBJ1-1	CASSPVSNSMNTEAFF	TGTGCCAGCTCACCGGTGTCAAACAGCATGAACACTGAAGCTTTCTTT
NA	TRBV6-5	NA	TRBJ1-1	CASSYGGRGTEAFF	TGTGCCAGCAGTTACGGAGGACGAGGAACTGAAGCTTTCTTT
few	TRBV6-2/TRBV6-3	TRBD2	TRBJ2-7	CASSYSRTSVGEQYF	TGTGCCAGCAGTTACTCACGGACTAGCGTCGGCGAGCAGTACTTC